These T cell receptor beta chains were read from a single sample in a study of tumor-infiltrating lymphocytes in oesophageal squamous cell carcinoma. TCRdb reanalysed the PCR reads using MiXCR and keeps one entry per CDR3 protein. Among about 15,000 distinct CDR3 sequences, approximately 50% were seen once, and the ten largest hold around 17%. Sequencing used esophageal tumor tissue. Receptors were obtained from a male donor with esophageal squamous cell carcinoma. Both conserved end residues are part of each CDR3. The order of the fields is D gene, J gene, clone size, V gene, CDR3 protein, CDR3 DNA. A D gene is named only where the DNA matches it firmly. Where a row states a size, it is once, few, many or the class of an expanded clone; other rows omit it.

d_gene: TRBD2; j_gene: TRBJ2-5; abundance: .; v_gene: TRBV12-3/TRBV12-4; CDR3aa: CASSFGGGVGETQYF; CDR3nt: TGTGCCAGCAGTTTCGGGGGGGGGGTTGGGGAGACCCAGTACTTC
d_gene: TRBD1; j_gene: TRBJ1-1; abundance: few; v_gene: TRBV7-8; CDR3aa: CASSRGLDTEAFF; CDR3nt: TGTGCCAGCAGCAGGGGGCTGGACACTGAAGCTTTCTTT
d_gene: .; j_gene: TRBJ2-5; abundance: .; v_gene: TRBV7-2; CDR3aa: CASSTVGTQYF; CDR3nt: TGTGCCAGCAGCACCGTAGGGACCCAGTACTTC
d_gene: TRBD2; j_gene: TRBJ2-1; abundance: few; v_gene: TRBV7-6; CDR3aa: CASSRGLAGYNEQFF; CDR3nt: TGTGCCAGCAGCAGGGGACTAGCGGGTTACAATGAGCAGTTCTTC
d_gene: .; j_gene: TRBJ1-2; abundance: .; v_gene: TRBV6-8; CDR3aa: CASSYSPANYGYTF; CDR3nt: TGTGCCAGCAGTTACTCACCAGCCAACTATGGCTACACCTTC
d_gene: TRBD2; j_gene: TRBJ2-1; abundance: .; v_gene: TRBV7-6; CDR3aa: CASSRWTSGRYNEQFF; CDR3nt: TGTGCCAGCAGCAGATGGACTAGCGGGAGGTACAATGAGCAGTTCTTC
d_gene: .; j_gene: TRBJ2-5; abundance: .; v_gene: TRBV28; CDR3aa: CATLNLGGGETQYF; CDR3nt: TGTGCCACCCTTAATCTCGGGGGAGGAGAGACCCAGTACTTC
d_gene: .; j_gene: TRBJ2-4; abundance: .; v_gene: TRBV7-2; CDR3aa: CASSSQRGVAKNIQYF; CDR3nt: TGTGCCAGCAGCTCCCAGAGAGGAGTGGCCAAAAACATTCAGTACTTC
d_gene: TRBD1; j_gene: TRBJ2-5; abundance: .; v_gene: TRBV6-1; CDR3aa: CASSPITGEETQYF; CDR3nt: TGTGCCAGCAGTCCTATAACAGGGGAAGAGACCCAGTACTTC
d_gene: .; j_gene: TRBJ2-7; abundance: .; v_gene: TRBV7-4; CDR3aa: CASSPEAGNYEQYF; CDR3nt: TGTGCCAGCAGCCCAGAGGCGGGTAACTACGAGCAGTACTTC
d_gene: TRBD1; j_gene: TRBJ2-2; abundance: medium-sized; v_gene: TRBV12-3/TRBV12-4; CDR3aa: CASSWTPGGLAGELFF; CDR3nt: TGTGCCAGCAGTTGGACTCCAGGGGGCCTGGCCGGGGAGCTGTTTTTT
d_gene: TRBD2; j_gene: TRBJ2-1; abundance: .; v_gene: TRBV7-6; CDR3aa: CASSPRKRGAYNEQFF; CDR3nt: TGTGCCAGCAGCCCCCGGAAGCGGGGGGCCTACAATGAGCAGTTCTTC
d_gene: .; j_gene: TRBJ2-5; abundance: many; v_gene: TRBV7-9; CDR3aa: CASSLATGRYGQETQYF; CDR3nt: TGTGCCAGCAGCTTAGCGACAGGTCGTTATGGGCAAGAGACCCAGTACTTC
d_gene: TRBD2; j_gene: TRBJ2-7; abundance: .; v_gene: TRBV12-3/TRBV12-4; CDR3aa: CASSLRGTGLAGFSYEQYF; CDR3nt: TGTGCCAGCAGTTTAAGGGGCACGGGCCTAGCGGGTTTCTCCTACGAGCAGTACTTC
d_gene: TRBD2; j_gene: TRBJ2-5; abundance: few; v_gene: TRBV7-6; CDR3aa: CASSFSGTSEPWETQYF; CDR3nt: TGTGCCAGCAGCTTTTCCGGGACTAGCGAGCCTTGGGAGACCCAGTACTTC
d_gene: .; j_gene: TRBJ2-1; abundance: many; v_gene: TRBV19; CDR3aa: CASSEVGGVYNEQFF; CDR3nt: TGTGCCAGTTCTGAAGTAGGCGGGGTCTACAATGAGCAGTTCTTC
d_gene: .; j_gene: TRBJ2-1; abundance: .; v_gene: TRBV7-2; CDR3aa: CASSLESLPEQFF; CDR3nt: TGTGCCAGCAGCTTAGAGTCTCTACCCGAGCAGTTCTTC
d_gene: .; j_gene: TRBJ2-5; abundance: medium-sized; v_gene: TRBV12-3/TRBV12-4; CDR3aa: CASRRTRLDLKETQYF; CDR3nt: TGTGCCAGCAGAAGGACTCGACTAGATTTGAAGGAGACCCAGTACTTC
d_gene: TRBD2; j_gene: TRBJ2-1; abundance: .; v_gene: TRBV7-9; CDR3aa: CASSTFRAGGLNEQFF; CDR3nt: TGTGCCAGCAGCACATTCAGGGCGGGAGGACTCAATGAGCAGTTCTTC
d_gene: .; j_gene: TRBJ2-1; abundance: few; v_gene: TRBV7-3; CDR3aa: CASSLGGVGEQFF; CDR3nt: TGTGCCAGCAGCTTAGGAGGGGTCGGCGAGCAGTTCTTC
d_gene: .; j_gene: TRBJ2-1; abundance: .; v_gene: TRBV7-6; CDR3aa: CASSQGGNNEQFF; CDR3nt: TGTGCCAGCAGCCAGGGGGGGAACAATGAGCAGTTCTTC
d_gene: TRBD2; j_gene: TRBJ2-7; abundance: .; v_gene: TRBV7-2; CDR3aa: CASSHFSGTSYEQYF; CDR3nt: TGTGCCAGCAGCCATTTTAGCGGGACCTCCTACGAGCAGTACTTC
d_gene: .; j_gene: TRBJ2-1; abundance: .; v_gene: TRBV7-2; CDR3aa: CASSLAARRLGNEQFF; CDR3nt: TGTGCCAGCAGCTTAGCGGCGAGAAGGCTGGGGAATGAGCAGTTCTTC
d_gene: .; j_gene: TRBJ1-6; abundance: .; v_gene: TRBV12-3/TRBV12-4; CDR3aa: CASSLERDSPLHF; CDR3nt: .
d_gene: TRBD2; j_gene: TRBJ2-3; abundance: .; v_gene: TRBV6-6; CDR3aa: CASSYSRTVFLAGGTDTQYF; CDR3nt: TGTGCCAGCAGTTACTCTAGGACAGTTTTCCTAGCGGGGGGCACAGATACGCAGTATTTT
d_gene: .; j_gene: TRBJ2-5; abundance: few; v_gene: TRBV7-2; CDR3aa: CASTFYRAREQYF; CDR3nt: TGTGCCAGCACCTTCTATCGGGCAAGGGAGCAGTACTTC
d_gene: TRBD1; j_gene: TRBJ1-2; abundance: few; v_gene: TRBV7-8; CDR3aa: CASSFKQGNYGYTF; CDR3nt: TGTGCCAGCAGCTTCAAACAGGGGAACTATGGCTACACCTTC
d_gene: TRBD1; j_gene: TRBJ1-1; abundance: .; v_gene: TRBV7-6; CDR3aa: CNDREGDTEAFF; CDR3nt: TGTAATGACAGGGAAGGGGACACTGAAGCTTTCTTT
d_gene: .; j_gene: TRBJ2-5; abundance: many; v_gene: TRBV11-2; CDR3aa: CASSFYGGGETQYF; CDR3nt: TGTGCCAGCAGCTTTTATGGGGGCGGGGAGACCCAGTACTTC
d_gene: .; j_gene: TRBJ2-3; abundance: .; v_gene: TRBV11-3; CDR3aa: CASSLNKAGTQYF; CDR3nt: TGTGCCAGCAGCTTAAACAAGGCCGGTACGCAGTATTTT
d_gene: TRBD2; j_gene: TRBJ2-1; abundance: many; v_gene: TRBV5-1; CDR3aa: CASSTRLAGEDFLAYNEQFF; CDR3nt: TGCGCCAGCAGCACCCGACTAGCGGGAGAAGATTTTCTTGCCTACAATGAGCAGTTCTTC
d_gene: TRBD2; j_gene: TRBJ2-1; abundance: few; v_gene: TRBV7-2; CDR3aa: CASSRVAGGRSEQFF; CDR3nt: TGTGCCAGCAGCCGTGTAGCGGGGGGGCGGAGTGAGCAGTTCTTC
d_gene: TRBD2; j_gene: TRBJ2-3; abundance: few; v_gene: TRBV12-3/TRBV12-4; CDR3aa: CASSLAGTSGITQYF; CDR3nt: TGTGCCAGCAGTTTAGCCGGGACTAGCGGTATTACGCAGTATTTT
d_gene: .; j_gene: TRBJ2-1; abundance: .; v_gene: TRBV7-6; CDR3aa: CTHYNEQFF; CDR3nt: TGTACCCACTACAATGAGCAGTTCTTC
d_gene: TRBD2; j_gene: TRBJ2-4; abundance: .; v_gene: TRBV12-3/TRBV12-4; CDR3aa: CASSSGGALNIQYF; CDR3nt: TGTGCCAGCAGTAGCGGGGGGGCCTTAAACATTCAGTACTTC
d_gene: .; j_gene: TRBJ2-3; abundance: .; v_gene: TRBV4-3; CDR3aa: CASSQDRAVPGNTQYF; CDR3nt: TGCGCCAGCAGCCAAGATCGAGCGGTCCCTGGAAATACGCAGTATTTT
d_gene: .; j_gene: TRBJ2-1; abundance: .; v_gene: TRBV6-9; CDR3aa: CASSYGHNEQFF; CDR3nt: TGTGCCAGCAGTTACGGCCACAATGAGCAGTTCTTC
d_gene: .; j_gene: TRBJ2-3; abundance: .; v_gene: TRBV7-9; CDR3aa: CASSPSRAEGYTDTQYF; CDR3nt: TGTGCCAGCAGCCCGTCGCGGGCGGAGGGCTACACAGATACGCAGTATTTT
d_gene: .; j_gene: TRBJ2-1; abundance: few; v_gene: TRBV7-3; CDR3aa: CASSPLSSSNEQFF; CDR3nt: TGTGCCAGCAGCCCCCTGAGTTCATCGAATGAGCAGTTCTTC
d_gene: .; j_gene: TRBJ1-1; abundance: medium-sized; v_gene: TRBV5-1; CDR3aa: CASSLTYTGSKTEAFF; CDR3nt: TGCGCCAGCAGCTTAACCTATACAGGGAGTAAGACTGAAGCTTTCTTT
d_gene: .; j_gene: TRBJ1-6; abundance: few; v_gene: TRBV5-1; CDR3aa: CASSLAGVEGPLHF; CDR3nt: TGCGCCAGCAGCTTGGCCGGCGTGGAGGGACCCCTCCACTTT
d_gene: TRBD2; j_gene: TRBJ2-5; abundance: .; v_gene: TRBV6-2/TRBV6-3; CDR3aa: CASTLLAGVGETQYF; CDR3nt: TGTGCCAGCACCCTACTAGCGGGAGTAGGAGAGACCCAGTACTTC
d_gene: TRBD2; j_gene: TRBJ2-1; abundance: .; v_gene: TRBV7-3; CDR3aa: CASSQTSGRAWGNEQFF; CDR3nt: TGTGCCAGCAGCCAGACTAGCGGGAGGGCCTGGGGCAATGAGCAGTTCTTC